This T cell receptor beta chain came from a study of blood T cell repertoires in COVID-19. Across the study: In each case, the material was cDNA or gDNA derived from T cells, B-cell-depleted T cells, or PBMCs.

The CDR3 is 15 residues long. Germline values: CDR1 MNHEY, CDR2 SMNVEV (reference sequence). V shed 3 bases and J 6 bases; nucleotides not matched to a gene: 7. Method: immunoSEQ multiplex PCR; TCRdb's copy keeps in-frame clones and lacks some. This sample has 300,000 to 400,000 clones, with approximately 82% found just once. Material: peripheral blood. The chain carries TRBV27 and TRBJ2-3, with TRBD2 matching 9 bases. The receptor comes from a man between 25 and 39 years old with active or convalescent COVID-19. The CDR3 spells CASSFGGRALDTQYF. CDR3 nucleotides: TGTGCCAGCAGTTTTGGCGGGAGGGCCCTCGATACGCAGTATTTT.